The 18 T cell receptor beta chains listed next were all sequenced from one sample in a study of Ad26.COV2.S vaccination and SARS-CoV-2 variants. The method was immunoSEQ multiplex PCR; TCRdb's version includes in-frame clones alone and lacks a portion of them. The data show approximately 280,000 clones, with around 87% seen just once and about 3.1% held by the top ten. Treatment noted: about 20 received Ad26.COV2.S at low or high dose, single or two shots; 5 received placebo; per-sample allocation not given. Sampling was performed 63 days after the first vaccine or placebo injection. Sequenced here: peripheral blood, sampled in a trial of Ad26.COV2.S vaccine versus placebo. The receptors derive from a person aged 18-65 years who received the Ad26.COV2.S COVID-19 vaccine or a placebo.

DNA of the CDR3: TGTGCCAGCAGCCGGGGGGTAGCCACAGATACGCAGTATTTT. Translated, it gives CASSRGVATDTQYF. The V gene is TRBV7-9, the J gene TRBJ2-3, with TRBD2 matching 7 bases. V lost 5 bases to trimming and J lost 2 bases; unmatched junction nucleotides: 4. Germline V gives CDR1 SEHNR, CDR2 FQNEAQ (reference sequence). The CDR3 totals 14 residues. The full variable domain, in which reference TRBV7-9 and TRBJ2-3 provide the parts outside the CDR3, is DTGVSQNPRHKITKRGQNVTFRCDPISEHNRLYWYRQTLGQGPEFLTYFQNEAQLEKSRLLSDRFSAERPKGSFSTLEIQRTEQGDSAMYLCASSRGVATDTQYFGPGTRLTVL.

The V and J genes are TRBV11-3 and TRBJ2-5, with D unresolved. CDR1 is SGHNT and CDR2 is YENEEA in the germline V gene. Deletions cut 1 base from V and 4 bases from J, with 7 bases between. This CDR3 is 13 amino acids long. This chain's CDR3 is CASSLGVAETQYF. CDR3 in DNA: TGTGCCAGCAGCTTAGGGGTAGCAGAGACCCAGTACTTC.

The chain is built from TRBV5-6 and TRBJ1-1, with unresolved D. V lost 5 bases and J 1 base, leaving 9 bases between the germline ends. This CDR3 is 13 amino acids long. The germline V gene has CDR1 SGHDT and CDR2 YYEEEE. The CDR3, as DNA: TGTGCCAGCAGGGTTTTTGCGAACACTGAAGCTTTCTTT. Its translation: CASRVFANTEAFF.

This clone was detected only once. This CDR3 reads CASSSSPKAFF. Written as DNA, the CDR3 is TGTGCCAGCAGTTCCAGCCCTAAAGCTTTCTTT. V gene TRBV2 combines with J gene TRBJ1-1; D unclear. CDR1 and CDR2 (germline): SNHLY, FYNNEI. CDR3 length: 11 residues. Trimming pared 5 bases from V and 9 bases from J, leaving 10 bases between.

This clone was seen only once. CDR3 sequence reads: CASSERQILAGIQETQYF. DNA for the CDR3: TGTGCCAGCAGTGAGAGGCAAATACTAGCGGGAATTCAAGAGACCCAGTACTTC. The V gene is TRBV6-1, the J gene TRBJ2-5; 10 bases align to TRBD2. This CDR3 contains 18 residues. From germline, CDR1 is MNHNS and CDR2 SASEGT. V lost 3 bases to trimming and J lost 2 bases; unmatched junction nucleotides: 12.

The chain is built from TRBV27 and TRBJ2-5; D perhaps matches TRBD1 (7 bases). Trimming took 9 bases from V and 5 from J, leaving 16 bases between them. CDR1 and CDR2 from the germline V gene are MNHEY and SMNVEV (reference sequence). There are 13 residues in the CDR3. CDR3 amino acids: CASQQQGRETQYF. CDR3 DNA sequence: TGTGCCAGTCAACAACAGGGGAGGGAGACCCAGTACTTC.

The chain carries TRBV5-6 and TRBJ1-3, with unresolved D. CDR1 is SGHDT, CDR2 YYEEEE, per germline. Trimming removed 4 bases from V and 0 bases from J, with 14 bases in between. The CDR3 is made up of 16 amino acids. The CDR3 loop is CASSPGLRISGNTIYF. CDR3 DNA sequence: TGTGCCAGCAGCCCCGGACTCCGGATCTCTGGAAACACCATATATTTT. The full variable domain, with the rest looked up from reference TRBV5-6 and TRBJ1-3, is DAGVTQSPTHLIKTRGQQVTLRCSPKSGHDTVSWYQQALGQGPQFIFQYYEEEERQRGNFPDRFSGHQFPNYSSELNVNALLLGDSALYLCASSPGLRISGNTIYFGEGSWLTVV.

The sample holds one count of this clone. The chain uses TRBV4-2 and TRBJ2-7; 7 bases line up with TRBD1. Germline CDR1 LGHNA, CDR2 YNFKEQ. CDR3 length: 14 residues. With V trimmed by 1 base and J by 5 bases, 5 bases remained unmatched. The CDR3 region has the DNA TGTGCCAGCAGCCAAGGAGGCCAGGGGGACGAGCAGTACTTC. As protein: CASSQGGQGDEQYF.

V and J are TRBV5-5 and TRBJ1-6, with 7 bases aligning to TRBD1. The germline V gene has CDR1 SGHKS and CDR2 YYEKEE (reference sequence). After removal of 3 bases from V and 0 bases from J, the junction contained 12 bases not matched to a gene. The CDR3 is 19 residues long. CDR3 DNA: TGTGCCAGCAGCTGGGGATACGGGACAGCGAGCTCCTATAATTCACCCCTCCACTTT. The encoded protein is CASSWGYGTASSYNSPLHF.

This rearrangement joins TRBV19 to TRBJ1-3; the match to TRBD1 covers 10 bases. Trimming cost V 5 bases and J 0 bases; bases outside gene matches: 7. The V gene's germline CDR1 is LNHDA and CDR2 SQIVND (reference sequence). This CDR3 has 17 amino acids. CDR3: CASSRGTGADSGNTIYF. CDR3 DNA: TGTGCCAGTAGTCGAGGGACAGGGGCCGACTCTGGAAACACCATATATTTT.

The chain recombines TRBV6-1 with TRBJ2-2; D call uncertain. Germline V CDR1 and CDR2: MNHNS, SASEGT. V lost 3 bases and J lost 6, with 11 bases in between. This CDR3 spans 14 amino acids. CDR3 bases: TGTGCCAGCAGTGAGATGTTCTGGTCCGGGGAGCTGTTTTTT. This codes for CASSEMFWSGELFF.

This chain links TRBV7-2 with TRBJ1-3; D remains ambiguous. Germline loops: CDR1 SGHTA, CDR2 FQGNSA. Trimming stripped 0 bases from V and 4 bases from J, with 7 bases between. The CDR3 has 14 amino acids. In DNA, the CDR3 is TGTGCCAGCAGCTTAGCCCGCGGAGGAAACACCATATATTTT. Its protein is CASSLARGGNTIYF.

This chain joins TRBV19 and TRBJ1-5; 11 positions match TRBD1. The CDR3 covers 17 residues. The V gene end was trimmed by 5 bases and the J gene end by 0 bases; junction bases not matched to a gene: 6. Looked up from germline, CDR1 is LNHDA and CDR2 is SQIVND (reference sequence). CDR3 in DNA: TGTGCCAGTAGTTGGGACAGGGGGATCGATAGCAATCAGCCCCAGCATTTT. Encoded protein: CASSWDRGIDSNQPQHF. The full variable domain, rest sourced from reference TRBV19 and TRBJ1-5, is DGGITQSPKYLFRKEGQNVTLSCEQNLNHDAMYWYRQDPGQGLRLIYYSQIVNDFQKGDIAEGYSVSREKKESFPLTVTSAQKNPTAFYLCASSWDRGIDSNQPQHFGDGTRLSIL.

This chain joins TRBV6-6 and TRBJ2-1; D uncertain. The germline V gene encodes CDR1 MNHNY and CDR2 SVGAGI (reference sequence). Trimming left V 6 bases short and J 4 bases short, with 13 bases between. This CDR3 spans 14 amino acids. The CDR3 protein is CASRPDQLYNEQFF. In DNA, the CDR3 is TGTGCCAGCAGACCGGACCAACTTTACAATGAGCAGTTCTTC.

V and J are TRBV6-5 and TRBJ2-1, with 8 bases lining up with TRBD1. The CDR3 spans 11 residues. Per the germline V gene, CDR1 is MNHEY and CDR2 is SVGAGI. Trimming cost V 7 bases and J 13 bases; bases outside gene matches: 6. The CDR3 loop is CASTLTGEQFF. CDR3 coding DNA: TGTGCCAGCACCCTGACAGGGGAACAGTTCTTC.

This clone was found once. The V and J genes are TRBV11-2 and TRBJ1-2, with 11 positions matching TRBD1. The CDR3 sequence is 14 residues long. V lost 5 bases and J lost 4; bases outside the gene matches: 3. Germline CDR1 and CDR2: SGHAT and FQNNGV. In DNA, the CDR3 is TGTGCCAGCAGCGGACAGGGGGCTGGCTATGGCTACACCTTC. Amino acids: CASSGQGAGYGYTF.

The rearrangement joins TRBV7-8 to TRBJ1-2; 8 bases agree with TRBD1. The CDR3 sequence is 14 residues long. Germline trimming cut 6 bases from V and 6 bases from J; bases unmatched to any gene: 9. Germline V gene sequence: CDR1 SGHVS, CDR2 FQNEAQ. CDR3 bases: TGTGCCAGCAGAGCCTCAGGGGGCGCGCATGGCTACACCTTC. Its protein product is CASRASGGAHGYTF. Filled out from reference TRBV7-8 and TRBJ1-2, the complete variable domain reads GAGVSQSPRYKVAKRGQDVALRCDPISGHVSLFWYQQALGQGPEFLTYFQNEAQLDKSGLPSDRFFAERPEGSVSTLKIQRTQQEDSAVYLCASRASGGAHGYTFGSGTRLTVV.

The CDR3 loop is CASSLVYSNQPQHF. In DNA form, the CDR3 reads TGTGCCAGCAGCTTAGTATATAGCAATCAGCCCCAGCATTTT. The chain joins TRBV7-2 to TRBJ1-5; no clear D gene. The germline V gene encodes CDR1 SGHTA and CDR2 FQGNSA. Trimming cost V 1 base and J 0 bases, with 4 bases left between them. The CDR3 is 14 amino acids. The whole variable domain, remainder taken from reference TRBV7-2 and TRBJ1-5, is GAGVSQSPSNKVTEKGKDVELRCDPISGHTALYWYRQSLGQGLEFLIYFQGNSAPDKSGLPSDRFSAERTGGSVSTLTIQRTQQEDSAVYLCASSLVYSNQPQHFGDGTRLSIL.